This T cell receptor beta chain was sequenced in a study of OX40 agonist ivuxolimab in advanced cancers. Study summary: Cohort: around 83% men, mean age about 60, aged about 20 to 90.

The protocol was immunoSEQ multiplex PCR, while the TCRdb copy is restricted to in-frame clones and leaves out a portion. The sample has fewer than 100,000 clones, just over 90% seen once. V was clipped by 4 bases and J by 5 bases, with 17 bases between them. Per the germline V gene, CDR1 is SGHNT and CDR2 is YYREEE (reference sequence). The CDR3 totals 15 residues. The chain uses TRBV5-4 and TRBJ2-3, with a possible D match to TRBD1 (6 bases). This specimen consisted of CD4+ or CD8+ T cells sorted from blood, obtained in a trial of the OX40 agonist ivuxolimab. This sequence was found in an adult with an advanced solid tumor such as melanoma, head and neck, liver or kidney cancer. The DNA of the CDR3 is TGTGCCAGCAGCGACTCTGGGCAGGGGAGAGATACGCAGTATTTT. Translated: CASSDSGQGRDTQYF.